Listed below are T cell receptor beta chains from one sample, sequenced in a study of early T cells in non-severe SARS-CoV-2 infection. In TCRdb, the 5' RACE reads were re-called with MiXCR into one record per CDR3 protein. The table has about 70,000 distinct CDR3 sequences, around 13% seen once; the top ten hold around 1.3%. Input material: whole blood. The receptor source for this set is an adult who was a healthcare worker with PCR-confirmed SARS-CoV-2 infection or an uninfected control (not recorded which). The CDR3 runs from the conserved cysteine through the conserved F or W. D genes are given only for firm matches. Size values are once, few and many counts, or a class for expanded clones, and some rows have none.

abundance,v_gene,d_gene,j_gene,CDR3aa,CDR3nt
many,TRBV6-6,TRBD2,TRBJ2-3,CASSYRIAGQLSTDTQYF,TGTGCCAGCAGTTATCGGATAGCGGGGCAACTCAGCACAGATACGCAGTATTTT
few,TRBV12-3/TRBV12-4,TRBD2,TRBJ2-7,CASSGQSGRPPYEQYF,TGTGCCAGCAGTGGGCAAAGCGGGAGGCCGCCCTACGAGCAGTACTTC
many,TRBV11-2,TRBD2,TRBJ2-1,CASSSGTSGAITSSYNEQFF,TGTGCCAGCAGCTCGGGGACTAGCGGGGCGATAACGAGCTCCTACAATGAGCAGTTCTTC
.,TRBV3-1,TRBD2,TRBJ2-3,CASSQYGGSRDTQYF,TGTGCCAGCAGCCAATACGGGGGGAGCAGGGATACGCAGTATTTT
many,TRBV5-5,.,TRBJ2-3,CASSPSVPTDTQYF,TGTGCCAGCAGCCCTTCGGTACCCACAGATACGCAGTATTTT
many,TRBV25-1,.,TRBJ2-7,CASSDGRMSSYEQYF,TGTGCCAGCAGTGATGGTCGTATGAGCTCCTACGAGCAGTACTTC
many,TRBV28,TRBD1,TRBJ2-2,CACDRGNTGELFF,TGTGCCTGCGACAGGGGGAACACCGGGGAGCTGTTTTTT
many,TRBV12-3/TRBV12-4,.,TRBJ2-1,CASSLTGYEQFF,TGTGCCAGCAGTTTAACAGGCTATGAGCAGTTCTTC
many,TRBV18,TRBD1,TRBJ2-3,CASSETGTGGAGGTQYF,TGTGCCAGCTCAGAGACCGGGACAGGGGGCGCCGGAGGAACGCAGTATTTT
few,TRBV9,.,TRBJ1-1,CASSKGSTEAFF,TGTGCCAGCAGCAAGGGCAGCACTGAAGCTTTCTTT
many,TRBV19,.,TRBJ2-7,CASSSSSEQYF,TGTGCCAGTAGTTCCAGTTCCGAGCAGTACTTC
few,TRBV7-2,TRBD1,TRBJ1-4,CASSMDRGSEKLFF,TGTGCCAGCAGCATGGACAGGGGGTCTGAAAAACTGTTTTTT
many,TRBV29-1,TRBD1,TRBJ2-3,CSAEDRGRSTDTQYF,TGCAGCGCCGAGGACAGGGGGAGGTCCACAGATACGCAGTATTTT
many,TRBV7-7,.,TRBJ2-1,CASSLAAGTYNEQFF,TGTGCCAGCAGCTTAGCGGCCGGTACCTACAATGAGCAGTTCTTC
many,TRBV20-1,.,TRBJ2-7,CSARAQGYEQYF,TGCAGTGCTAGAGCACAGGGTTACGAGCAGTACTTC
many,TRBV28,TRBD1,TRBJ2-5,CASRNHRGQETQYF,TGTGCCAGCAGAAACCACAGGGGCCAAGAGACCCAGTACTTC
many,TRBV2,.,TRBJ2-2,CASSEWARDTGELFF,TGTGCCAGCAGTGAATGGGCCAGGGACACCGGGGAGCTGTTTTTT
.,TRBV7-9,.,TRBJ1-1,CASSLAHGNTEAFF,TGTGCCAGCAGCTTAGCGCACGGGAACACTGAAGCTTTCTTT
few,TRBV12-3/TRBV12-4,.,TRBJ2-7,CASSFHREQYF,TGTGCCAGCAGTTTTCATCGCGAGCAGTACTTC
.,TRBV28,.,TRBJ2-1,CASGEKIRDEQFF,TGTGCCAGCGGAGAAAAGATTCGGGATGAGCAGTTCTTC
many,TRBV7-2,TRBD1,TRBJ2-6,CASRSGTGVSGANVLTF,TGTGCCAGCAGGTCCGGGACAGGGGTCTCTGGGGCCAACGTCCTGACTTTC
many,TRBV7-2,.,TRBJ1-4,CASSPWRRGSNEKLFF,TGTGCCAGCAGTCCTTGGCGCAGGGGATCTAATGAAAAACTGTTTTTT
.,TRBV12-3/TRBV12-4,TRBD1,TRBJ2-5,CASSPFGQGGTQYF,TGTGCCAGCAGCCCATTCGGACAGGGGGGGACCCAGTACTTC
many,TRBV27,.,TRBJ1-2,CASGDYGYTF,TGTGCCAGCGGGGACTATGGCTACACCTTC
many,TRBV20-1,TRBD1,TRBJ1-1,CSADPDRHFTEAFF,TGCAGTGCTGACCCGGACAGGCATTTCACTGAAGCTTTCTTT
many,TRBV29-1,.,TRBJ2-5,CSVPRPVQETQYF,TGCAGCGTACCCCGTCCGGTCCAAGAGACCCAGTACTTC
many,TRBV20-1,.,TRBJ1-3,CSASRAAGNTIYF,TGCAGTGCTAGTAGGGCAGCTGGAAACACCATATATTTT